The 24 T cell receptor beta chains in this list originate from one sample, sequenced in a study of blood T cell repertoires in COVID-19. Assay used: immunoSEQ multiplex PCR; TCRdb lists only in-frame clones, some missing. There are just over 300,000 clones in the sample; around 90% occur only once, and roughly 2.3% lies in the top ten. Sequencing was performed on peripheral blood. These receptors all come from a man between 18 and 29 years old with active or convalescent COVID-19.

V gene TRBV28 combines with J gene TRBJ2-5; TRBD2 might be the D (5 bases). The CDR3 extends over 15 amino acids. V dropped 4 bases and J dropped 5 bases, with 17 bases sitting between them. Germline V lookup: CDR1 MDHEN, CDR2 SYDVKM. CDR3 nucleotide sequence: TGTGCCAGCAGTTCATTAGCAGCTAGGGAGGAGACCCAGTACTTC. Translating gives CASSSLAAREETQYF.

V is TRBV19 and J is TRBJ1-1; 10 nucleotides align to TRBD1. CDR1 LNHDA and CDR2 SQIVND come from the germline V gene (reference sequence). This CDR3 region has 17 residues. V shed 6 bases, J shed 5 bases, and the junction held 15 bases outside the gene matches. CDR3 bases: TGTGCCAGTAGCCAACTCAAAGTAGACAGGGGGCTTACTGAAGCTTTCTTT. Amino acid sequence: CASSQLKVDRGLTEAFF.

Written as DNA, the CDR3 is TGTGCCAGCAGTGGTAGCGGGGGGGGTTATTACAATGAGCAGTTCTTC. Residues: CASSGSGGGYYNEQFF. This chain links TRBV2 with TRBJ2-1, with TRBD2 identical over 11 bases. The CDR3 has 16 amino acids. Germline assignment: CDR1 SNHLY and CDR2 FYNNEI. The trim removed 4 bases at V and 4 bases at J, leaving 6 bases unmatched.

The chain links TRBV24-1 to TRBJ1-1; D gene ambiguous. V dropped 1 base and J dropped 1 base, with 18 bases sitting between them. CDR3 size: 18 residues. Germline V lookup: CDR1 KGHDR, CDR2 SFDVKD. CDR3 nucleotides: TGTGCCACCAGTGATTTTCCGGTCCACCCGGGATCGAACACTGAAGCTTTCTTT. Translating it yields CATSDFPVHPGSNTEAFF.

The CDR3 nucleotides read TGTGCCAGCAGCGTAGGAGGAGGGGGGGACGAGCAGTACTTC. Translation gives CASSVGGGGDEQYF. The chain employs TRBV9 and TRBJ2-7; a weak D match, TRBD2 (7 bases). The CDR3 totals 14 residues. Trimming pared 0 bases from V and 5 bases from J, leaving 12 bases between. In germline, CDR1 is SGDLS, CDR2 YYNGEE.

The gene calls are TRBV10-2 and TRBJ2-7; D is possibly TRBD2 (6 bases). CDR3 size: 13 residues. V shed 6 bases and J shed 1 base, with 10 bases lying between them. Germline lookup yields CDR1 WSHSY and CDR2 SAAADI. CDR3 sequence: CASRNSGSYEQYF. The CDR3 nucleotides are TGCGCCAGCAGAAATAGCGGATCCTACGAGCAGTACTTC.

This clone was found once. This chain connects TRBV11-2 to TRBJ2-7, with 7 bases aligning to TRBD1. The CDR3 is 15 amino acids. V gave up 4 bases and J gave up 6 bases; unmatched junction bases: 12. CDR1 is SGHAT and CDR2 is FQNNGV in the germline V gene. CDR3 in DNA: TGTGCCAGCAGCTCCCTAACAGGGGTCGTGGTCGAGCAGTACTTC. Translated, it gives CASSSLTGVVVEQYF.

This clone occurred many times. The CDR3 nucleotides are TGTGCCATCAGTCGTTCCGGAAATGAGGCTGAAGCTTTCTTT. Translated: CAISRSGNEAEAFF. The chain links TRBV10-3 to TRBJ1-1; D unclear. The length of the CDR3 is 14 residues. Germline CDR1 is ENHRY and CDR2 is SYGVKD. Trimming pared 5 bases from V and 6 bases from J, leaving 16 bases between.

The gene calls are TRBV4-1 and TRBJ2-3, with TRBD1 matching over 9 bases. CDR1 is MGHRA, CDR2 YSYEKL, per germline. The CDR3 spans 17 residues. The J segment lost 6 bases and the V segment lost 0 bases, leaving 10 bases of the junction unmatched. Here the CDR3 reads CASSQDPRQGEVDTQYF. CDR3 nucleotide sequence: TGCGCCAGCAGCCAAGATCCCAGACAGGGGGAAGTTGATACGCAGTATTTT.

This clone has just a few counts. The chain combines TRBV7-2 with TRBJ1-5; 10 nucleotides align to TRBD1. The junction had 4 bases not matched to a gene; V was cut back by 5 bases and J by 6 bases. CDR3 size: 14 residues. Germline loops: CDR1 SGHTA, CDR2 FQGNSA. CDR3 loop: CASSPGQGGQPQHF. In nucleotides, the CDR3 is TGTGCCAGCAGCCCAGGACAGGGGGGTCAGCCCCAGCATTTT.

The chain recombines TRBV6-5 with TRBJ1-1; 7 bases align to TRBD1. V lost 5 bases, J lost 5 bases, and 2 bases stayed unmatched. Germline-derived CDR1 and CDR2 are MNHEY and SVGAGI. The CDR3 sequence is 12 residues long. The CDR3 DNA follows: TGTGCCAGCAGTCTACAGGGGACTGAAGCTTTCTTT. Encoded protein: CASSLQGTEAFF.

This CDR3 reads CASRLAEVRGSYEQYF. CDR3 nucleotides: TGTGCAAGTCGCTTAGCGGAGGTGAGGGGGTCCTACGAGCAGTACTTC. The chain has TRBV12-2 and TRBJ2-7; the tabulated D call, TRBD1, remains unverified against the DNA. TRBV12-2 counts as a pseudogene. The CDR3 is made up of 16 amino acids.

This chain's CDR3 is CASSQDQVGGFTEAFF. CDR3 nucleotide sequence: TGCGCCAGCAGCCAAGATCAGGTGGGGGGTTTTACTGAAGCTTTCTTT. V gene TRBV4-3 combines with J gene TRBJ1-1, with D possibly TRBD1 on 5 matching bases. CDR1 LGHNA and CDR2 YSLEER come from the germline V gene. The CDR3 covers 16 residues. Trimming left V 0 bases short and J 5 bases short, with 16 bases between.

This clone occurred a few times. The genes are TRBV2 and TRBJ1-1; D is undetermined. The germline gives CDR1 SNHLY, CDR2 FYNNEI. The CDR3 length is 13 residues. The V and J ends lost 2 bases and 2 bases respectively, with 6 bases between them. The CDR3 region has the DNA TGTGCCAGCAGTGAACTAGAAAACACTGAAGCTTTCTTT. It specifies CASSELENTEAFF.

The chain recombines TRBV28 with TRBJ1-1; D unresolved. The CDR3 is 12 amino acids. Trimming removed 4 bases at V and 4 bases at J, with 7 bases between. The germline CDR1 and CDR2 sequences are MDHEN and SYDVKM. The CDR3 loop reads CASSYRLTEAFF. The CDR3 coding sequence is TGTGCCAGCAGTTACCGACTCACTGAAGCTTTCTTT. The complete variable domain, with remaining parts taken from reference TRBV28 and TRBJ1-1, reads DVKVTQSSRYLVKRTGEKVFLECVQDMDHENMFWYRQDPGLGLRLIYFSYDVKMKEKGDIPEGYSVSREKKERFSLILESASTNQTSMYLCASSYRLTEAFFGQGTRLTVV.

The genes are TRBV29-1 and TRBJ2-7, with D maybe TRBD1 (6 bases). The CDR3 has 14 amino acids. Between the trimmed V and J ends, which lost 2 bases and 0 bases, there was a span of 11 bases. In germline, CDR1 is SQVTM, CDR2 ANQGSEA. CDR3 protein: CSVEIYRASYEQYF. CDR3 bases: TGCAGCGTTGAAATCTACAGGGCCTCCTACGAGCAGTACTTC.

CDR3 in DNA: TGTGCCAGCAGTTTCCCTAGCGGGGGGACCGGGGAGCTGTTTTTT. This encodes CASSFPSGGTGELFF. This chain joins TRBV27 and TRBJ2-2; 11 nucleotides align to TRBD2. The length of the CDR3 is 15 residues. CDR1 is MNHEY, CDR2 SMNVEV, per germline (reference sequence). V was clipped by 3 bases and J by 5 bases; unmatched bases: 2.

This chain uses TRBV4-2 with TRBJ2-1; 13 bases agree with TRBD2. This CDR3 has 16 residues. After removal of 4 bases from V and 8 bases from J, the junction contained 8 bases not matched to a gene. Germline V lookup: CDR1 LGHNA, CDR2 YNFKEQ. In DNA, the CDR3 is TGTGCCAGCAGCCGCAGCTGGACTAGCGGGAGCGATGAGCAGTTCTTC. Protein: CASSRSWTSGSDEQFF.

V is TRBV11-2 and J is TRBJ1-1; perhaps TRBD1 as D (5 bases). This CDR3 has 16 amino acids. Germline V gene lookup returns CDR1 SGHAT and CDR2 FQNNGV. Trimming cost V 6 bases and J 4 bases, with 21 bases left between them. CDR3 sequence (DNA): TGTGCCAGCAGGTTCTGGAGCAGGGAAGGCGGCACTGAAGCTTTCTTT. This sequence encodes CASRFWSREGGTEAFF. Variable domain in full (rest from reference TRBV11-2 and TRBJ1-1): EAGVAQSPRYKIIEKRQSVAFWCNPISGHATLYWYQQILGQGPKLLIQFQNNGVVDDSQLPKDRFSAERLKGVDSTLKIQPAKLEDSAVYLCASRFWSREGGTEAFFGQGTRLTVV.

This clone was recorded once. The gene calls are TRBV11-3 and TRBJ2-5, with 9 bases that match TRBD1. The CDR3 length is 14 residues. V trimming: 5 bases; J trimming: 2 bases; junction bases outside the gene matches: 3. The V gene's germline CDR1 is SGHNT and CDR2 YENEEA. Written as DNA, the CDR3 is TGTGCCAGCAGCCGGGACAGGGCGCAAGAGACCCAGTACTTC. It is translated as CASSRDRAQETQYF.

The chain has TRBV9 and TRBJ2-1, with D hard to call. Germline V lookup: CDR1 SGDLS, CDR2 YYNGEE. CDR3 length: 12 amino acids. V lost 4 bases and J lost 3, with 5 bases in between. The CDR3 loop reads CASSSFYNEQFF. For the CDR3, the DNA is TGTGCCAGCAGCTCTTTCTACAATGAGCAGTTCTTC. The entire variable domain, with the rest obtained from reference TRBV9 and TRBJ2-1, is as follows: DSGVTQTPKHLITATGQRVTLRCSPRSGDLSVYWYQQSLDQGLQFLIQYYNGEERAKGNILERFSAQQFPDLHSELNLSSLELGDSALYFCASSSFYNEQFFGPGTRLTVL.

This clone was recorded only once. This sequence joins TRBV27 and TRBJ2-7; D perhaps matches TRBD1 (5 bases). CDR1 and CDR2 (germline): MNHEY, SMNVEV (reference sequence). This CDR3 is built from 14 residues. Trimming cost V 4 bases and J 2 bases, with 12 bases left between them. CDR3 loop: CASSSHDRPYEQYF. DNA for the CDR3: TGTGCCAGCAGTTCACACGACAGACCCTACGAGCAGTACTTC.

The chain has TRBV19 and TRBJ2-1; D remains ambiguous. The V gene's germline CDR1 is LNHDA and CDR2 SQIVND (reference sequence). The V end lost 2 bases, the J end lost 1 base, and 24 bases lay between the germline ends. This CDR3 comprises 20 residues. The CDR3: CASSIPPTPNTLKSYNEQFF. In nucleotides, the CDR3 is TGTGCCAGTAGTATACCCCCGACTCCGAATACCCTCAAATCCTACAATGAGCAGTTCTTC.

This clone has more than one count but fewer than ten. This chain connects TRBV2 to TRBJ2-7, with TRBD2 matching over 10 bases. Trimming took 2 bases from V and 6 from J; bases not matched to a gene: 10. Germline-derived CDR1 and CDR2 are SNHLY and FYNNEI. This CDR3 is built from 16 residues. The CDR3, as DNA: TGTGCCAGCAGTGAAAGATTGGGACTAGCGACGGCCGAGCAGTACTTC. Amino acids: CASSERLGLATAEQYF.